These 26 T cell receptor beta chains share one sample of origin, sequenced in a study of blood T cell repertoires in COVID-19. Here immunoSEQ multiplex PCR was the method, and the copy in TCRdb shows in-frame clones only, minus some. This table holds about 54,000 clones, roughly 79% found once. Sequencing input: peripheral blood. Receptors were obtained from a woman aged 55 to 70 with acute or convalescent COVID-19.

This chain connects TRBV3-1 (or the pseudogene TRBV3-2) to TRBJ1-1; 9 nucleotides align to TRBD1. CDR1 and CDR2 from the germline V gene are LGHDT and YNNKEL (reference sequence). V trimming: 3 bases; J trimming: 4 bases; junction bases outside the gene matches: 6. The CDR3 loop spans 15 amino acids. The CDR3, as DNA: TGTGCCAGCAGCCATAAACGGACAGGGGTCACTGAAGCTTTCTTT. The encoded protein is CASSHKRTGVTEAFF.

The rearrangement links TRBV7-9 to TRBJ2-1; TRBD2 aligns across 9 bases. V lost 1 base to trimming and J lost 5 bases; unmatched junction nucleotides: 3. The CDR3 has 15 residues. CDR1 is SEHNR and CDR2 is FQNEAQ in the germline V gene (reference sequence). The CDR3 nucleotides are TGTGCCAGCAGCTTAGTGTCTAGCGGGGACAATGAGCAGTTCTTC. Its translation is CASSLVSSGDNEQFF.

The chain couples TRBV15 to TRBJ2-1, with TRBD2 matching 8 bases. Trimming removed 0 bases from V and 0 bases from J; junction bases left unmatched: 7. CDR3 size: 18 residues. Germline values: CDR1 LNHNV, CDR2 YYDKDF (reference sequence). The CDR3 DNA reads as TGTGCCACCAGCAGAGATTCAAGCGGGGGTTCCTCCTACAATGAGCAGTTCTTC. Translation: CATSRDSSGGSSYNEQFF.

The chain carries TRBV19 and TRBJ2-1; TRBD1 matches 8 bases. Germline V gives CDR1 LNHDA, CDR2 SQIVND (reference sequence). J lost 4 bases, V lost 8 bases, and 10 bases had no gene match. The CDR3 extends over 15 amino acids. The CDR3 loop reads CASSTGVNIYNEQFF. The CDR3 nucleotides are TGTGCCAGTTCGACAGGGGTTAATATTTACAATGAGCAGTTCTTC.

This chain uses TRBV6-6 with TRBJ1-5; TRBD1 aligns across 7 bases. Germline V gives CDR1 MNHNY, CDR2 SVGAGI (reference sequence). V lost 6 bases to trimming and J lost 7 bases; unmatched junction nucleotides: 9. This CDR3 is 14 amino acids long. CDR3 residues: CASRQGSGGQPQHF. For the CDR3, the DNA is TGTGCCAGCAGACAAGGGTCAGGGGGGCAGCCCCAGCATTTT.

The CDR3 loop reads CASSIDGGGALSSGANVLTF. In nucleotides, the CDR3 is TGTGCCAGTAGTATAGATGGAGGGGGGGCCCTTAGCTCTGGGGCCAACGTCCTGACTTTC. This sequence joins TRBV19 and TRBJ2-6; a possible D gene is TRBD2 (7 bases). The length of the CDR3 is 20 residues. Germline V lookup: CDR1 LNHDA, CDR2 SQIVND (reference sequence). V was pared by 0 bases and J by 0 bases, with 18 bases between.

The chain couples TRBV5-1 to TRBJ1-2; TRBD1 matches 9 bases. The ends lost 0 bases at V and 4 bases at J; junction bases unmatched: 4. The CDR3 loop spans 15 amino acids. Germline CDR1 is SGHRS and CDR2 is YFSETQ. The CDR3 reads CASSLGGTGPYGYTF. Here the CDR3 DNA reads TGCGCCAGCAGCTTGGGCGGGACAGGGCCCTATGGCTACACCTTC.

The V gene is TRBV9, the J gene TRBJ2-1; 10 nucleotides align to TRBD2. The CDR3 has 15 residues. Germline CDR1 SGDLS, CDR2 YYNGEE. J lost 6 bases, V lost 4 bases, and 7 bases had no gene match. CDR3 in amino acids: CASSPPLAGANEQFF. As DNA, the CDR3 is TGTGCCAGCAGCCCCCCGCTAGCGGGAGCCAATGAGCAGTTCTTC.

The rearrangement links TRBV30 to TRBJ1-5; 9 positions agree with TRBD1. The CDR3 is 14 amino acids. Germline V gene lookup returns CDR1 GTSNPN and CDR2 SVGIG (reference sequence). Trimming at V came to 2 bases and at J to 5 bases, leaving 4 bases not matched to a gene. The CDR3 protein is CAWSSWTGDQPQHF. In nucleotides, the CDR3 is TGTGCCTGGAGTTCATGGACAGGGGATCAGCCCCAGCATTTT.

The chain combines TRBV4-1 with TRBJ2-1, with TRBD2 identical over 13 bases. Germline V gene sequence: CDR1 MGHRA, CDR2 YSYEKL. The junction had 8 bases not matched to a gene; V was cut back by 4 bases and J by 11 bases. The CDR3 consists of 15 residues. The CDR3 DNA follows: TGCGCCAGCAGCCTTCCGGGACTAGCGGGACAGAAGCAGTTCTTC. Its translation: CASSLPGLAGQKQFF.

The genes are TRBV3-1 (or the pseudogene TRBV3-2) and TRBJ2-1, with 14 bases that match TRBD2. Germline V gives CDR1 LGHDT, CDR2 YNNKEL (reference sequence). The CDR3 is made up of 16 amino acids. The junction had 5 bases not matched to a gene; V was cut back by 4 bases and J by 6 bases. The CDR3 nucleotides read TGTGCCAGCAGCCTAGGAGGACTAGCGGGAGGCAATGAGCAGTTCTTC. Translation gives CASSLGGLAGGNEQFF.

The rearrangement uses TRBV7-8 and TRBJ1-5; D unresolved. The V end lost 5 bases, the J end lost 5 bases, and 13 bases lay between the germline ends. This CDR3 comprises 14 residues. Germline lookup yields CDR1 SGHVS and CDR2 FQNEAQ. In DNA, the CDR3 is TGTGCCAGCAGCCGGACCCTGAGCGATCAGCCCCAGCATTTT. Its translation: CASSRTLSDQPQHF.

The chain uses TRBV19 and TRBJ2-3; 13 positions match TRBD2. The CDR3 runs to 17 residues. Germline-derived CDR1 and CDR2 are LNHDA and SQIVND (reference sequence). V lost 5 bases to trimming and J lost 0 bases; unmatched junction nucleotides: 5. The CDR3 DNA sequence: TGTGCCAGTAGTCTTGGACTAGCGGGGGATAGCACAGATACGCAGTATTTT. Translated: CASSLGLAGDSTDTQYF.

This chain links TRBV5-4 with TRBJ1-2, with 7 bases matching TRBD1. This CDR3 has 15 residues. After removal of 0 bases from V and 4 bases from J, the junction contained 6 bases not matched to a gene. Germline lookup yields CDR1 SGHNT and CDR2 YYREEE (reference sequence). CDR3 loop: CASSLGGQSSYGYTF. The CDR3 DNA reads TGTGCCAGCAGCTTGGGGGGACAGTCCAGCTATGGCTACACCTTC.

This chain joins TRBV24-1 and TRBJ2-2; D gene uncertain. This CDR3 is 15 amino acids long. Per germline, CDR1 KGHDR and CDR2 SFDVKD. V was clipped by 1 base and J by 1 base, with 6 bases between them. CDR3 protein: CATSDFPQNTGELFF. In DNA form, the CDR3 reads TGTGCCACCAGTGATTTTCCCCAGAACACCGGGGAGCTGTTTTTT.

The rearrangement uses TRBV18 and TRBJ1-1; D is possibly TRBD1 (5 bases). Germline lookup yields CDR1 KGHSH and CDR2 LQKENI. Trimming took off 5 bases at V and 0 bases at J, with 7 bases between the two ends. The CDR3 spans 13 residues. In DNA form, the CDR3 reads TGTGCCAGCTCAGCGACAGTGAACACTGAAGCTTTCTTT. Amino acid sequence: CASSATVNTEAFF.

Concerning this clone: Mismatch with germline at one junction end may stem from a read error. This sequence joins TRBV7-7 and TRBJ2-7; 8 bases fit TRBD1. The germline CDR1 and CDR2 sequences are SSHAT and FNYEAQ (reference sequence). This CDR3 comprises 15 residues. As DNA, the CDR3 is TGTGCTAGCAGCCTCGGACAGGGCGGGTCCTACGAGCAGTACTTC. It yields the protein CASSLGQGGSYEQYF.

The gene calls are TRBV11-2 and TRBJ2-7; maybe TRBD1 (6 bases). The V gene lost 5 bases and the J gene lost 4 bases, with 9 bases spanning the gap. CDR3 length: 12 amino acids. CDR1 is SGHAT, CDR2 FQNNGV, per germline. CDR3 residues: CASSPRGYEQYF. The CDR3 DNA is TGTGCCAGCAGCCCCAGGGGTTACGAGCAGTACTTC.

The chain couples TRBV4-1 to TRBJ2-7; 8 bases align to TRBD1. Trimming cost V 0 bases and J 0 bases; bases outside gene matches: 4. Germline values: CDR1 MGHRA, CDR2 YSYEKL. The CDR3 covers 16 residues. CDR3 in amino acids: CASSQEDRVSSYEQYF. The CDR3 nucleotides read TGCGCCAGCAGCCAAGAGGACAGGGTCAGCTCCTACGAGCAGTACTTC.

The CDR3 region is CASSAWAGSNADTQYF. CDR3 DNA: TGTGCCAGCAGCGCATGGGCGGGGAGTAACGCAGATACGCAGTATTTT. The chain carries TRBV11-2 and TRBJ2-3; perhaps TRBD2 as D (6 bases). CDR3 length: 16 amino acids. With 5 bases removed from V and 4 bases from J, the gap between germline ends came to 19 bases. Germline CDR1 reads SGHAT; CDR2 reads FQNNGV.

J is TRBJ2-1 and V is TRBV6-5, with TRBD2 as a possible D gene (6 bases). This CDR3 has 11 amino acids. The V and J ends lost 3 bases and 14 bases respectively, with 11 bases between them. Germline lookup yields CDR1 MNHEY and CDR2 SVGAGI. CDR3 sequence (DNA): TGTGCCAGCAGTTATGCGGGAAAGGAGTTCTTC. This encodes CASSYAGKEFF.

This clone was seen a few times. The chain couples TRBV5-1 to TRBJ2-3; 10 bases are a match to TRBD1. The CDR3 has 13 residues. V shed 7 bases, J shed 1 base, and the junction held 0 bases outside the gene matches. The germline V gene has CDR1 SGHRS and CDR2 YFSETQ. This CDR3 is CASGTGGTDTQYF. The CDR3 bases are TGCGCCAGCGGGACAGGGGGCACAGATACGCAGTATTTT.

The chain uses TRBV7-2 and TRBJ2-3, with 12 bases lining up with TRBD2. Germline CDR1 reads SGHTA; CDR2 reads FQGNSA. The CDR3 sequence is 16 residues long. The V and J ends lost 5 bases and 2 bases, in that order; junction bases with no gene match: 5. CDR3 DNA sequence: TGTGCCAGCAGCCGGACTAGCGGGGCTTCCACAGATACGCAGTATTTT. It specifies CASSRTSGASTDTQYF.

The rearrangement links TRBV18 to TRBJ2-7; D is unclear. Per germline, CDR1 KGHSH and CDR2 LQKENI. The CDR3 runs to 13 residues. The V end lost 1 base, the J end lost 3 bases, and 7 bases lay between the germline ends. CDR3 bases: TGTGCCAGCTCACCACTTACCGGCTACGAGCAGTACTTC. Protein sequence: CASSPLTGYEQYF. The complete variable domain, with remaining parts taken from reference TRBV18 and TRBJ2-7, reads NAGVMQNPRHLVRRRGQEARLRCSPMKGHSHVYWYRQLPEEGLKFMVYLQKENIIDESGMPKERFSAEFPKEGPSILRIQQVVRGDSAAYFCASSPLTGYEQYFGPGTRLTVT.

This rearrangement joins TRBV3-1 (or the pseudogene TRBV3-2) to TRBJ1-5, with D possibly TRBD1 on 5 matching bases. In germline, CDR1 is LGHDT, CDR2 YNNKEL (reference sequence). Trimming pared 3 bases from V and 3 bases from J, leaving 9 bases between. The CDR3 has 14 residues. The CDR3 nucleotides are TGTGCCAGCAGCCAGCAGGGCCACAATCAGCCCCAGCATTTT. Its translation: CASSQQGHNQPQHF.

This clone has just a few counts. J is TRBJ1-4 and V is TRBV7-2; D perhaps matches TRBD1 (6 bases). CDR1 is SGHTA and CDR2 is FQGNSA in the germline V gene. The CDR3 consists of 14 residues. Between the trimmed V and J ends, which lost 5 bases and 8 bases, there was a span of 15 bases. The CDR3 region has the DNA TGTGCCAGCAGCCCTGGGGGGGGCGGCGAAAAACTGTTTTTT. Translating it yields CASSPGGGGEKLFF.